The subject of this entry is one T cell receptor (beta chain). Assay used: immunoSEQ multiplex PCR; TCRdb lists only in-frame clones, some missing. The top ten clones hold over 1.5% of a sample with 100,000 to 150,000 clones, over 60% of them seen once. This entry is derived from a study of blood T cell repertoires in COVID-19. The germline V gene encodes CDR1 MDHEN and CDR2 SYDVKM. CDR3 length: 13 amino acids. Trimming pared 8 bases from V and 4 bases from J, leaving 14 bases between. The receptor was derived from a woman aged 70-85 years with acute or convalescent COVID-19. Sequenced sample: peripheral blood. This chain uses TRBV28 with TRBJ1-1, with D unclear. CDR3 sequence reads: CASLPWAGTEAFF. For the CDR3, the DNA is TGTGCCAGCCTACCCTGGGCCGGCACTGAAGCTTTCTTT.